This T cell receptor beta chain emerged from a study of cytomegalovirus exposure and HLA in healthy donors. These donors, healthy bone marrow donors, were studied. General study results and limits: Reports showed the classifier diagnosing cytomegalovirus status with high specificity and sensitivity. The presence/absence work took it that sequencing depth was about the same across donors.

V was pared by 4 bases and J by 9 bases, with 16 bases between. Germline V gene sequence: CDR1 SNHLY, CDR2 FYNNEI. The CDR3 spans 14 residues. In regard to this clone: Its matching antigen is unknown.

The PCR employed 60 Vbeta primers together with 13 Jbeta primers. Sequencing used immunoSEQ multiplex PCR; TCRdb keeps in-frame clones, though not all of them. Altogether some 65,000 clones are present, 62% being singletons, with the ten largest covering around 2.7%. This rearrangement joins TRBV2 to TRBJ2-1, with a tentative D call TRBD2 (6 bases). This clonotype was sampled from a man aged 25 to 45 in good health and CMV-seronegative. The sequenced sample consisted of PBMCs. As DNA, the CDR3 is TGTGCCAGCAGTGTGGAGGGAGCATCCATTGAGCAGTTCTTC. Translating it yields CASSVEGASIEQFF.